This T cell receptor beta chain was found in a study of monozygotic twins with cystic fibrosis. General study results and limits: Age, concordance and disease severity did not associate with shared CDR3 numbers. The repertoire was suggested to be naive-dominated, clonality median around 0.01.

Sequencing used immunoSEQ multiplex PCR; TCRdb keeps in-frame clones, though not all of them. Of over 10,000 clones detected, roughly 85% appear once; the ten largest clones hold about 0.5%. This clone has only a few counts. The antigen is unknown. The receptor comes from a man aged 18 to 30 with cystic fibrosis. Source material: blood.

In DNA, the CDR3 is TGTGCCAGCAGCTTAGTAGGCTCCGGGTACGAGCAGTACTTC. Protein product: CASSLVGSGYEQYF. The chain couples TRBV7-9 to TRBJ2-7; D gene uncertain. The germline CDR1 and CDR2 sequences are SEHNR and FQNEAQ (reference sequence). The CDR3 loop spans 14 amino acids. V was trimmed by 1 base and J by 4 bases, leaving 11 bases between them.